This TCR beta chain was documented in a study of identical twins. TCRdb re-analysed the 5' RACE reads in MiXCR, keeping a single row per CDR3 protein. The data contain under 250,000 distinct CDR3 sequences, 12% of them singletons. The CDR3 extends over 16 amino acids. The ends were cut back, 1 base at V and 2 bases at J, with 15 bases in the middle. Germline loops: CDR1 SGHAT, CDR2 FQNNGV. The data were also submitted as part of a second study, on yellow fever vaccine responses in identical twins.

Sample: memory (CD45RO+) T cells sorted from blood. The sequence was collected from a woman between 18 and 29 years old in good health. This chain connects TRBV11-2 to TRBJ2-7; the D gene could be TRBD1 or TRBD2 (6 bases each). The CDR3 bases are TGTGCCAGCAGCTTAGTTCGGGGGCACCTGACCTACGAGCAGTACTTC. Translated, it gives CASSLVRGHLTYEQYF.